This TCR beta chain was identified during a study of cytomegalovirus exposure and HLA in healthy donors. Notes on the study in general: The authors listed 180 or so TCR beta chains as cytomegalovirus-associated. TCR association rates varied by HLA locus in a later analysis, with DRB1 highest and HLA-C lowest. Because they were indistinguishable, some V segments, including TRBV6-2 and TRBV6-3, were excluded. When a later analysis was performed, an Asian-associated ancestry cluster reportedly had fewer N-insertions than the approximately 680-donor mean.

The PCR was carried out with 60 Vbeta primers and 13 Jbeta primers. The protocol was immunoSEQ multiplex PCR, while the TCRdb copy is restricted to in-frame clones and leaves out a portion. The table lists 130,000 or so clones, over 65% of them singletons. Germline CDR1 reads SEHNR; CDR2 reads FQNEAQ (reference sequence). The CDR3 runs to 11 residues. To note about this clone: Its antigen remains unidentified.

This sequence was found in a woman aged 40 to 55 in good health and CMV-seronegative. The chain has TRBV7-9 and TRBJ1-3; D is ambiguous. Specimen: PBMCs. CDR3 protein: CSGGEGNTIYF. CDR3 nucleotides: TGTTCCGGCGGAGAGGGAAACACCATATATTTT.